This TCR beta chain is from a study of type 1 regulatory T cells. About the study: T-allo10 is an in vitro-generated, Tr1-enriched CD4 T cell product specific for alloantigen. Study-wide results and limits: Compared with non-type 1 regulatory T cells, type 1 regulatory T cells showed a more restricted TCR repertoire.

Comment on this clonotype: Antigen: not known.

TCRdb ran MiXCR on the reads and lists one entry per CDR3 protein. The repertoire holds tens of thousands of distinct CDR3 sequences, with 62% as singletons. Germline V gene sequence: CDR1 MNHEY, CDR2 SVGEGT. CDR3 length: 13 residues. J lost 10 bases, V lost 6 bases, and 6 bases had no gene match. The chain employs TRBV6-2 or TRBV6-3 and TRBJ1-5, with TRBD1 matching 10 bases. Sequenced: cultured non-Tr1 T cells, either the whole culture or a sorted T cell fraction (not recorded which). The TCR comes from a human donor in good health. The CDR3 DNA is TGTGCCAGCAGCCCCCGGGACAGGGGCCCCCAGCATTTT. Amino acids: CASSPRDRGPQHF.